This T cell receptor (beta chain) was profiled in a study of T cells after yellow fever vaccination. Study in general: Low-cell-number fractions underwent preparation using SMART-Seq v4 Ultra Low Input. The study, taken as a whole, reports: Contamination by abundant bulk-population clonotypes could be present in FACS-sorted repertoires.

This clonotype was found a few times. Its antigen is undetermined. This CDR3 is built from 13 residues. Germline CDR1 and CDR2: SGHAT and FQNNGV. V was clipped by 2 bases and J by 2 bases, with 7 bases between them. TCRdb analysed the 5' RACE reads with MiXCR anew, one entry per CDR3 protein. This table has about 310,000 distinct CDR3 sequences, approximately 3.9% appearing once. The chain carries TRBV11-2 and TRBJ2-7, with no clear D. The receptor's source is a man aged 18 to 29 who received the YFV17D yellow fever vaccine. The sequencing used PBMCs, collected on the day of the yellow fever booster vaccination. The CDR3 is CASSLTATYEQYF. The CDR3 nucleotides read TGTGCCAGCAGCTTAACAGCCACCTACGAGCAGTACTTC.